These 10 T cell receptor beta chains share one sample of origin, sequenced in a study of TIL therapy for anti-PD-1-resistant metastatic lung cancer. This was the immunoSEQ v3 assay. Clones were read by immunoSEQ multiplex PCR, and TCRdb kept only the in-frame ones, dropping some. This table has about 59,000 clones, less than 85% appearing once. Time point meaning: pre-treatment sample, taken before nivolumab and TIL therapy. The source material was blood, sampled at baseline. The receptors shown here come from a person aged 25-85 years with non-small cell lung cancer.

The genes are TRBV15 and TRBJ2-5; the D gene is possibly TRBD2 (6 bases). V lost 4 bases and J 4 bases, leaving 16 bases between the germline ends. This CDR3 spans 15 amino acids. Germline V lookup: CDR1 LNHNV, CDR2 YYDKDF (reference sequence). The CDR3 sequence is CATSTLRDWGETQYF. The CDR3 nucleotides are TGTGCCACCAGCACCCTCCGGGACTGGGGAGAGACCCAGTACTTC.

With respect to this clone: The junction differs from germline at one of its ends, possibly a read error. V and J are TRBV27 and TRBJ1-5; 7 nucleotides match TRBD1. CDR1 and CDR2 from the germline V gene are MNHEY and SMNVEV (reference sequence). This CDR3 comprises 13 residues. The CDR3 coding sequence is TGTGCCAGCACTAGGGACAGCACTCAGCCCCAGCATTTT. It specifies CASTRDSTQPQHF.

V is TRBV4-1 and J is TRBJ2-7; 8 bases are shared with TRBD2. The J segment lost 4 bases and the V segment lost 0 bases, leaving 14 bases of the junction unmatched. There are 18 residues in the CDR3. The germline V gene encodes CDR1 MGHRA and CDR2 YSYEKL. Written as DNA, the CDR3 is TGCGCCAGCAGCCAAGATCGGGGGGGTGGGACAATAAATTACGAGCAGTACTTC. Residues: CASSQDRGGGTINYEQYF.

The chain uses TRBV21-1 and TRBJ1-6; the D call of TRBD1 is as the table states it, not checked on the DNA. TRBV21-1 is a pseudogene. The length of the CDR3 is 18 residues. The CDR3 sequence is CASSKGRDRGTYNSPLHF. The CDR3 region has the DNA TGTGCCAGCAGCAAAGGTCGGGACAGGGGTACCTATAATTCACCCCTCCACTTT.

This sequence joins TRBV19 and TRBJ2-5; D call uncertain. Trimming left V 5 bases short and J 2 bases short, with 15 bases between. CDR1 is LNHDA, CDR2 SQIVND, per germline (reference sequence). The CDR3 spans 15 residues. CDR3 region: CASSVDRGGQETQYF. Here the CDR3 DNA reads TGTGCCAGTAGTGTGGACCGAGGCGGTCAAGAGACCCAGTACTTC. Full variable domain (rest looked up from reference TRBV19 and TRBJ2-5): DGGITQSPKYLFRKEGQNVTLSCEQNLNHDAMYWYRQDPGQGLRLIYYSQIVNDFQKGDIAEGYSVSREKKESFPLTVTSAQKNPTAFYLCASSVDRGGQETQYFGPGTRLLVL.

This rearrangement joins TRBV25-1 to TRBJ2-1; D is perhaps TRBD1 (6 bases). This CDR3 region has 17 residues. The V end lost 2 bases, the J end lost 0 bases, and 14 bases lay between the germline ends. Germline values: CDR1 MGHDK, CDR2 SYGVNS. The CDR3 loop reads CASSERPGTSSYNEQFF. The CDR3 DNA reads TGTGCCAGCAGTGAACGGCCCGGGACAAGCTCCTACAATGAGCAGTTCTTC.

The CDR3 spells CASCISSSSNTEAFF. The DNA of the CDR3 is TGCGCCAGCTGTATATCGTCCTCCTCGAACACTGAAGCTTTCTTT. The chain joins TRBV5-1 to TRBJ1-1; D uncertain. V lost 7 bases and J lost 1, with 17 bases in between. Germline loops: CDR1 SGHRS, CDR2 YFSETQ. The CDR3 is 15 amino acids.

The CDR3 region has the DNA TGCGCCAGCAGCTTGTCTCCCGTGAATGAAAAACTGTTTTTT. Amino acids: CASSLSPVNEKLFF. The J gene is TRBJ1-4, the V gene TRBV5-1, with unresolved D. Germline values: CDR1 SGHRS, CDR2 YFSETQ. Trimming took 1 base from V and 5 from J, leaving 9 bases between them. The CDR3 has 14 amino acids.

This rearrangement joins TRBV5-1 to TRBJ1-1, with D maybe TRBD1 (6 bases). This CDR3 spans 14 amino acids. The V gene lost 0 bases and the J gene lost 4 bases, with 10 bases spanning the gap. Germline values: CDR1 SGHRS, CDR2 YFSETQ. The CDR3, as DNA: TGCGCCAGCAGCTTGGACAGGGAGGGCACTGAAGCTTTCTTT. This translates into CASSLDREGTEAFF.

This sequence joins TRBV28 and TRBJ2-7; D is unclear. The V end was cut by 2 bases, the J end by 5 bases, with 4 bases between. The CDR3 is 11 residues long. Germline V gene lookup returns CDR1 MDHEN and CDR2 SYDVKM. The CDR3 loop reads CASSLGNEQYF. DNA for the CDR3: TGTGCCAGCAGTTTAGGCAACGAGCAGTACTTC.